This T cell receptor beta chain was documented in a study of Graves' ophthalmopathy and Graves' hyperthyroidism. This clonotype was recorded many times. RNA transcripts served as template for amplifying TCR beta CDR3 sequences. RT-PCR with HTBI primers came first, then second-round multiplex PCR. TCRdb passed the multiplex PCR reads through MiXCR, listing each CDR3 protein once. The table includes roughly 600,000 distinct CDR3 sequences, 35% to 45% detected once. The CDR3 has 17 amino acids. Germline CDR1 reads MNHEY; CDR2 reads SVGAGI. J lost 0 bases, V lost 5 bases, and 12 bases had no gene match. Source material: peripheral blood or thyroid tissue (not recorded which). The gene calls are TRBV6-5 and TRBJ1-1; 7 bases align to TRBD1. The clonotype was recovered from an adult man with Graves' hyperthyroidism. CDR3 nucleotide sequence: TGTGCCAGCAGTCGCCGAGGCGCAGGGGGGATGAACACTGAAGCTTTCTTT. Residues: CASSRRGAGGMNTEAFF.